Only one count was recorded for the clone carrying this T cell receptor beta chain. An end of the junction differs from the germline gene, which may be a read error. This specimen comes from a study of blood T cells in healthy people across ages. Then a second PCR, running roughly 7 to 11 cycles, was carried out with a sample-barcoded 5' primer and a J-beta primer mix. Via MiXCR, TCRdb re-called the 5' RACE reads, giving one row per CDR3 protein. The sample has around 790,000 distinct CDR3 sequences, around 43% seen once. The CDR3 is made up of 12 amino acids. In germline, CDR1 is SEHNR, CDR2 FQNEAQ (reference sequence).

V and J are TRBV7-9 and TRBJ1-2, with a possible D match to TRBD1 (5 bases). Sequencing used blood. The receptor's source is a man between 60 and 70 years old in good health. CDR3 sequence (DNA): TGTGCCAGCAGCCAAGACAGCTATGACTACACCTTC. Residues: CASSQDSYDYTF.